This TCR beta chain is from a study of cytomegalovirus exposure and HLA in healthy donors. General observations from the study: Reportedly, cytomegalovirus status was diagnosed with high sensitivity and specificity. A few of the chains that were CMV-associated were confirmed in vitro to be specific for CMV antigens.

Healthy donors of bone marrow made up the group. The CDR3 has 13 amino acids. Trimming removed 1 base from V and 13 bases from J, with 16 bases in between. Germline V gene sequence: CDR1 SGHVS, CDR2 FNYEAQ. A note on this clone: Its target is not known.

The PCR employed 60 Vbeta primers together with 13 Jbeta primers. The protocol was immunoSEQ multiplex PCR, while the TCRdb copy is restricted to in-frame clones and leaves out a portion. The sample has 70,000 to 85,000 clones, and its top ten clones hold 7.5%. The sequenced sample was PBMCs. This chain uses TRBV7-6 with TRBJ1-1; D is undetermined. This clonotype originated in a female donor in good health and CMV-seropositive. The CDR3 region is CASSLEYFDPVFF. The CDR3 DNA follows: TGTGCCAGCAGCTTAGAGTACTTCGATCCCGTTTTCTTT.